This TCR beta chain stems from a study of shared clonotypes between healthy human individuals. Overall study findings and caveats: Tissues were not sampled, only blood, and their repertoires likely differ. Non-shared clonotypes had lower generation probabilities than clonotypes shared by all four sorted-subset donors.

Concerning this clone itself: The antigen remains unidentified.

All donors were Caucasian adults living in Nashville, Tennessee. Trimming removed 5 bases from V and 2 bases from J, with 12 bases in between. This CDR3 has 14 amino acids. Germline CDR1 and CDR2: MNHEY and SVGAGI. Generated by immunoSEQ multiplex PCR, the TCRdb table keeps only in-frame clones and is missing some. Of 2 million to 2.5 million clones listed, 90% to 97% are singletons. This sequence joins TRBV6-5 and TRBJ1-2; D not resolved. The TCR sequence derives from a man younger than 35 in good health. Sample: naive CD4+ T cells sorted from blood. Subset noted: CD45RA+ positively selected. The CDR3: CASSPRPNNYGYTF. DNA for the CDR3: TGTGCCAGCAGTCCACGCCCAAACAACTATGGCTACACCTTC.